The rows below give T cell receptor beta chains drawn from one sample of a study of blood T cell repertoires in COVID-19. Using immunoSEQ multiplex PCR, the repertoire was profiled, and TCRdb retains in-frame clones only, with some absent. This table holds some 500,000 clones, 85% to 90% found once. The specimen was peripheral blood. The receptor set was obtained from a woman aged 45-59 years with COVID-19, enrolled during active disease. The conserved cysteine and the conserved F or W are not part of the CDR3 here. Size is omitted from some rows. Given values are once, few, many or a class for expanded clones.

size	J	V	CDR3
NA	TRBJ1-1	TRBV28	ASSRNLGTGGSGAF
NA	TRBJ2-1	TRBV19	ASSIQGLHEQF
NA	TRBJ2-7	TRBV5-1	ASEESGLGEQY
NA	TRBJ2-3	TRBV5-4	ASSGAGVTDTQY
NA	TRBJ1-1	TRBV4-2	ASSLTLPGFDGGVGAF
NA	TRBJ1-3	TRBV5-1	ASSLQGGGNTIY
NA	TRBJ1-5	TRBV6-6	ASSYSDRGQQPQH
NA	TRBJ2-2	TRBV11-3	ASRGDTGELF
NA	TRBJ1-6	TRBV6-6	ASSKNLGTGVSPLH
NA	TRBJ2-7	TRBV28	ASSIGQGAGEQY
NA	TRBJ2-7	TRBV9	ASSPRLDSYEQY
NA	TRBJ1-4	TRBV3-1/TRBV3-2	ASSPKTGATNEKLF
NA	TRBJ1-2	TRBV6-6	ASKPGNHYGYT
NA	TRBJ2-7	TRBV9	ASTFSPVAGDEQY
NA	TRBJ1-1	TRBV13	ASSLGDRPNTEAF
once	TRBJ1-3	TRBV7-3	ASSLGGTGNTIY
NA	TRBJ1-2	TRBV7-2	ASSLEDREDVRNYGYT